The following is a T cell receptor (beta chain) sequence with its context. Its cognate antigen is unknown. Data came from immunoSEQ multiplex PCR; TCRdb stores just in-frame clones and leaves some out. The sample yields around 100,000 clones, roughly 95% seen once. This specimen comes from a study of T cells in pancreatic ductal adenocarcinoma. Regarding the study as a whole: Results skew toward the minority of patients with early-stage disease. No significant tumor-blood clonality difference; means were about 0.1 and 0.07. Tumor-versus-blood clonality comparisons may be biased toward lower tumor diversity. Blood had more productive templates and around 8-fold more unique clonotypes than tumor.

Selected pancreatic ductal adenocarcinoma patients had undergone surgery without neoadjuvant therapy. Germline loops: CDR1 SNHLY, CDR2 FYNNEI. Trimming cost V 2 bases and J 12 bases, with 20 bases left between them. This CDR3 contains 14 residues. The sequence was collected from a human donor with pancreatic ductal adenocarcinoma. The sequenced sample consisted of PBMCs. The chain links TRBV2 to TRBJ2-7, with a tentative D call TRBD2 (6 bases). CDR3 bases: TGTGCCAGCAGTGAATTCTTTGAGGAGGGGTCTGGGTACTTC. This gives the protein CASSEFFEEGSGYF. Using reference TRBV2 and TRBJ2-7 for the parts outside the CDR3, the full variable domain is EPEVTQTPSHQVTQMGQEVILRCVPISNHLYFYWYRQILGQKVEFLVSFYNNEISEKSEIFDDQFSVERPDGSNFTLKIRSTKLEDSAMYFCASSEFFEEGSGYFGPGTRLTVT.